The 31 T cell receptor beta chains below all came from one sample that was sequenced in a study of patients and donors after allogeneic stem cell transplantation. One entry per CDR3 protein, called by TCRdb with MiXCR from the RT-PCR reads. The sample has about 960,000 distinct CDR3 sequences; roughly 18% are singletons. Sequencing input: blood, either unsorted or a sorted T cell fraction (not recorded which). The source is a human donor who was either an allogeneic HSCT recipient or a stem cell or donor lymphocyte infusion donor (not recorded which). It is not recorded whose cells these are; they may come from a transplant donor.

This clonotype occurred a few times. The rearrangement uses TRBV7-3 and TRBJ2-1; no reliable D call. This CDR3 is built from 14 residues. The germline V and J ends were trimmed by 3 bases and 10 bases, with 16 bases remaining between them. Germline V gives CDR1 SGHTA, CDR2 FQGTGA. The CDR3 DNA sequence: TGTGCCAGCAGCTTCTCCATGACCGCTTCCGAGCAGTTCTTC. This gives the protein CASSFSMTASEQFF.

The CDR3 DNA reads TGTGCCAGCAGTTGGGAGGGACTAGCGGGAGAGGAGCAGTTCTTC. This translates into CASSWEGLAGEEQFF. This sequence joins TRBV12-3 or TRBV12-4 and TRBJ2-1; 14 bases match TRBD2. The CDR3 totals 15 residues. Losses at the gene ends were 4 bases for V and 10 bases for J; bases not matched to a gene: 6.

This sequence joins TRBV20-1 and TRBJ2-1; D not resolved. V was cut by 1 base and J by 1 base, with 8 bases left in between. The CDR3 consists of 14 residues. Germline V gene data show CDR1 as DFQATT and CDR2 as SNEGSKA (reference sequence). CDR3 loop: CSARGLSSYNEQFF. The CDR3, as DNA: TGCAGTGCTAGAGGACTTTCATCCTACAATGAGCAGTTCTTC.

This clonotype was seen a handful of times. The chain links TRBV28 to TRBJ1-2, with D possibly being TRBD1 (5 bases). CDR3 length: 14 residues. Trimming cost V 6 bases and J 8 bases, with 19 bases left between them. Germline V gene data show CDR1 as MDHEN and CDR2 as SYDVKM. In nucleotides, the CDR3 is TGTGCCAGCAGCCTATCGGGGCTTAGGGTCGGCTACACCTTC. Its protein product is CASSLSGLRVGYTF.

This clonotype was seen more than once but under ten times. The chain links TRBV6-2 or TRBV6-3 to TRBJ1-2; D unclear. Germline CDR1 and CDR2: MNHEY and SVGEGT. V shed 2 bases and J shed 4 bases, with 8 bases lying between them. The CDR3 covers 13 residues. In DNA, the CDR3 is TGTGCCAGCAGTTACGGGCGGGGCTATGGCTACACCTTC. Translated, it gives CASSYGRGYGYTF.

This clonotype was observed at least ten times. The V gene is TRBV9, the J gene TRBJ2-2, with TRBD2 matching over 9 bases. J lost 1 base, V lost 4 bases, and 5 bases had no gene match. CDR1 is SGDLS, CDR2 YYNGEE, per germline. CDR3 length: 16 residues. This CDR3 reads CASSTNSGRNTGELFF. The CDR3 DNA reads TGTGCCAGCAGCACGAATAGCGGGAGGAACACCGGGGAGCTGTTTTTT.

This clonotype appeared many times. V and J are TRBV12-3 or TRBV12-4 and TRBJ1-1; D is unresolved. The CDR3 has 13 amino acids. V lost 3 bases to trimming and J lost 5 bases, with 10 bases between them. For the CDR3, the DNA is TGTGCCAGCAGTTTTGAGGCGCGTACTGAAGCTTTCTTT. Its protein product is CASSFEARTEAFF.

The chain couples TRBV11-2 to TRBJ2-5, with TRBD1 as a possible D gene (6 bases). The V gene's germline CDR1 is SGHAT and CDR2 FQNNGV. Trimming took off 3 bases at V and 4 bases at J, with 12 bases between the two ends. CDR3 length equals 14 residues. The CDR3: CASSFHLRGETQYF. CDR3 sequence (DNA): TGTGCCAGCAGCTTCCACCTCAGGGGAGAGACCCAGTACTTC.

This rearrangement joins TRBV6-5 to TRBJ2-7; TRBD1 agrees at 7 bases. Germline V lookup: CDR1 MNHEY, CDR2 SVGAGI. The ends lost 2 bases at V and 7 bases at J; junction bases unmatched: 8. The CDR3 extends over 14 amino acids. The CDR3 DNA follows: TGTGCCAGCAGTTACCGCAGGACAGGCCGAGAGCAGTACTTC. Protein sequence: CASSYRRTGREQYF.

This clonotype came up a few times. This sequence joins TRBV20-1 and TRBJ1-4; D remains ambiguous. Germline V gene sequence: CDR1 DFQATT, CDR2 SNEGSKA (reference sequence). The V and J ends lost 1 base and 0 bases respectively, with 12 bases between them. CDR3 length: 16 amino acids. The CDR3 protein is CSARALSKATNEKLFF. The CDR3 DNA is TGCAGTGCTAGAGCCCTCTCTAAAGCAACTAATGAAAAACTGTTTTTT.

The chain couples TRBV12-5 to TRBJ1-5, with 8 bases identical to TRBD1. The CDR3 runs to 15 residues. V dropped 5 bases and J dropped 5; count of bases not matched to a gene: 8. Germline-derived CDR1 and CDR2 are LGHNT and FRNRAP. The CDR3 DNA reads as TGTGCTAGTGGTCACGACAGGGGACCCTATCAGCCCCAGCATTTT. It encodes CASGHDRGPYQPQHF.

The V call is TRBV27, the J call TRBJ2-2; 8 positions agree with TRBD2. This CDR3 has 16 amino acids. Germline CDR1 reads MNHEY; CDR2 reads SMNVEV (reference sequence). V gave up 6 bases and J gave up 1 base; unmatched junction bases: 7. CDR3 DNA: TGTGCCAGCAGAGCTCGACTAGCGTTGAACACCGGGGAGCTGTTTTTT. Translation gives CASRARLALNTGELFF.

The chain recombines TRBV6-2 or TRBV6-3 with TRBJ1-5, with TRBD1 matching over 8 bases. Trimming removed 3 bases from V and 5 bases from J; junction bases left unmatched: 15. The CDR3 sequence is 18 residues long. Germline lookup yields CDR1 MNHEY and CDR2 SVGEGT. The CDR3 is CASSYATLRGRGDQPQHF. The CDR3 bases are TGTGCCAGCAGTTATGCCACTCTCAGGGGGCGCGGGGATCAGCCCCAGCATTTT.

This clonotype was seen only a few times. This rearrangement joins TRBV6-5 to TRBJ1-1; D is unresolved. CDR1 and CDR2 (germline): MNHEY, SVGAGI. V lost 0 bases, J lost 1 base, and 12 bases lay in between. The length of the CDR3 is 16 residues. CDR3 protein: CASSYSAPPENTEAFF. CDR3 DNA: TGTGCCAGCAGTTACTCGGCCCCACCTGAGAACACTGAAGCTTTCTTT.

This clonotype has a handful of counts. CDR3 region: CASREREPNQPQHF. CDR3 bases: TGTGCCAGCAGGGAACGGGAACCCAATCAGCCCCAGCATTTT. The chain combines TRBV6-1 with TRBJ1-5; D remains ambiguous. Germline V gene data show CDR1 as MNHNS and CDR2 as SASEGT. V was trimmed by 6 bases and J by 3 bases, leaving 12 bases between them. The CDR3 is 14 amino acids.

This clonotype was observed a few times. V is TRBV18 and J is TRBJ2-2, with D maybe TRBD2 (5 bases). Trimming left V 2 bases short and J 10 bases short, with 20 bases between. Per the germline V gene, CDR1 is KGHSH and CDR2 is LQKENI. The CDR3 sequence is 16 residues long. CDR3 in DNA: TGTGCCAGCTCACCATGGGCTAGCCCCAGGAGTGAGGAGCTGTTTTTT. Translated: CASSPWASPRSEELFF.

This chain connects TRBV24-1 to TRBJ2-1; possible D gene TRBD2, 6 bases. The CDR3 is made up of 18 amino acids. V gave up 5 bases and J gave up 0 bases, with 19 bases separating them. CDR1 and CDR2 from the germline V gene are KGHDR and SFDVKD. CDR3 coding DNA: TGTGCCACCAGTGGATCCCGAGATAGCGGTAGCTCCTACAATGAGCAGTTCTTC. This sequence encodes CATSGSRDSGSSYNEQFF.

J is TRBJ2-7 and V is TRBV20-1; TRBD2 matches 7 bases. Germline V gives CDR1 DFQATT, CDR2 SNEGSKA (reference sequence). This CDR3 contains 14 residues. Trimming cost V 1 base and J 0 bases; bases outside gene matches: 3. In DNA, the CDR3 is TGCAGTGCTAGAGGCCTAGCGGTCTCCTACGAGCAGTACTTC. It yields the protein CSARGLAVSYEQYF.

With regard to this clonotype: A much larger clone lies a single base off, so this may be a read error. The CDR3 reads CASSLDGLSTDTQYF. The CDR3, as DNA: TGTGCCAGCAGCTTAGACGGACTCAGCACAGATACGCAGTATTTT. The chain recombines TRBV7-9 with TRBJ2-3; perhaps TRBD2 as D (5 bases). V was shortened by 1 base and J by 0 bases, with 8 bases between the two germline ends. CDR1 and CDR2 from the germline V gene are SEHNR and FQNEAQ (reference sequence). This CDR3 comprises 15 residues.

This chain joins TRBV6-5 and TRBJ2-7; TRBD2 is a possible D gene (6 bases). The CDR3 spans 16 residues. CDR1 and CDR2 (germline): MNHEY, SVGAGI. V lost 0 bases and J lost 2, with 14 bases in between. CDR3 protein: CASSYSPQLAPYEQYF. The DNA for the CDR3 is TGTGCCAGCAGTTACTCTCCCCAACTAGCCCCCTACGAGCAGTACTTC.

The CDR3 region has the DNA TGCAGCGTTGTGGAGGGGGAGACCCAGTACTTC. Its protein product is CSVVEGETQYF. This chain links TRBV29-1 with TRBJ2-5; perhaps TRBD2 as D (6 bases). Looked up from germline, CDR1 is SQVTM and CDR2 is ANQGSEA. Trimming took off 4 bases at V and 5 bases at J, with 8 bases between the two ends. The CDR3 runs to 11 residues.

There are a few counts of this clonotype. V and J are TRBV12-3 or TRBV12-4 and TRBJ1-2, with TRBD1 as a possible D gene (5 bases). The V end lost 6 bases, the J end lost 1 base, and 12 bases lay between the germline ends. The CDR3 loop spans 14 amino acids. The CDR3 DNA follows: TGTGCCAGCAGCTATCAGGGTAGTAACTATGGCTACACCTTC. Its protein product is CASSYQGSNYGYTF.

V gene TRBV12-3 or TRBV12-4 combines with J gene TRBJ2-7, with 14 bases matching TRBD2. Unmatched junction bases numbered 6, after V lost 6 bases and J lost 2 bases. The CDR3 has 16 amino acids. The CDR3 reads CASSHGTSGGTYEQYF. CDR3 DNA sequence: TGTGCCAGCAGCCACGGGACTAGCGGGGGTACCTACGAGCAGTACTTC.

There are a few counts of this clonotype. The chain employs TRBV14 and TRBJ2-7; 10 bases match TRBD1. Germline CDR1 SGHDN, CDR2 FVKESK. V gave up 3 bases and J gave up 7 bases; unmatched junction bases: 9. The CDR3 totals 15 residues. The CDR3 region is CASSHIGTGAEEQYF. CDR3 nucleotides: TGTGCCAGCAGCCATATAGGGACAGGGGCTGAGGAGCAGTACTTC.

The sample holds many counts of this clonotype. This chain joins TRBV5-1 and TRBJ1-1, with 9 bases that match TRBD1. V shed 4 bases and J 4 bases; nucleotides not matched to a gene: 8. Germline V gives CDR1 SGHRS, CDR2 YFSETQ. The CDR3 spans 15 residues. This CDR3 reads CASSTGQGSSTEAFF. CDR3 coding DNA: TGCGCCAGCAGCACGGGACAGGGATCGAGCACTGAAGCTTTCTTT.

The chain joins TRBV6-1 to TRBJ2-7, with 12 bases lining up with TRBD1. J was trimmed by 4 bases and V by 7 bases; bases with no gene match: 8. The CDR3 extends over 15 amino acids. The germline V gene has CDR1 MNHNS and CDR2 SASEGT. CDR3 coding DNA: TGTGCCAGCATTATGGGGGGACAGGGGGCATACGAGCAGTACTTC. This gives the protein CASIMGGQGAYEQYF.

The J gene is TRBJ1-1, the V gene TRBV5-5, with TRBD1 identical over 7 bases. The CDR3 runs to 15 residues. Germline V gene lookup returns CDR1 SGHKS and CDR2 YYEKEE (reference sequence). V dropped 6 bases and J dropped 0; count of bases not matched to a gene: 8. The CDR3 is CASIRQGLMNTEAFF. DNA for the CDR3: TGTGCCAGCATCAGACAGGGCCTCATGAACACTGAAGCTTTCTTT.

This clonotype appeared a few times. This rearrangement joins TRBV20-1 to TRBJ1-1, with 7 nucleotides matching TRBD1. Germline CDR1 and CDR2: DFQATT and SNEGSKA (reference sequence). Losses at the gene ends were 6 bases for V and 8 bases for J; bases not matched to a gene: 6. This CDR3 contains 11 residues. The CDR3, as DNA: TGCAGTGCCAGGGGGGTGGGAGAAGCTTTCTTT. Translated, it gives CSARGVGEAFF.

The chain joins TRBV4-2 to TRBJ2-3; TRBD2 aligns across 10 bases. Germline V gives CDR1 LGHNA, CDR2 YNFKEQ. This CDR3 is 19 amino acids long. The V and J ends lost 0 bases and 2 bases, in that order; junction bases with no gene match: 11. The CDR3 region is CASSQDGLVAGGNTDTQYF. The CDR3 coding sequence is TGTGCCAGCAGCCAAGATGGCTTGGTAGCGGGGGGAAACACAGATACGCAGTATTTT.

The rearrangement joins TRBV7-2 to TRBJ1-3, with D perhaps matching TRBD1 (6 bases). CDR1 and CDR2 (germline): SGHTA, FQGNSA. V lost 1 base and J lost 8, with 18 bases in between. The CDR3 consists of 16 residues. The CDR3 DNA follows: TGTGCCAGCAGCTTAGAGGATGGGACACCGGAGGACACCATATATTTT. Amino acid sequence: CASSLEDGTPEDTIYF.

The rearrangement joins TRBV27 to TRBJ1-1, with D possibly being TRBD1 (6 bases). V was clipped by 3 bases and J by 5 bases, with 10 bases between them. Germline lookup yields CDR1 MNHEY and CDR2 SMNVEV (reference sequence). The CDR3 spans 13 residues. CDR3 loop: CASSFQGKTEAFF. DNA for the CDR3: TGTGCCAGCAGTTTCCAGGGGAAAACTGAAGCTTTCTTT.